This TCR beta chain was identified during a study of shared clonotypes between healthy human individuals. On the study more broadly: Each donor had three CD4 naive, three CD4 memory, two CD8 naive and one CD8 memory plate.

Naive CD8 isolation took CD45RO-negative cells positively selected for CCR7 and excluded terminally differentiated effector memory CD45RA+ cells. Measured with immunoSEQ multiplex PCR; TCRdb has only the in-frame clones, and not every one. Here the sample spans a few million clones, 93% being singletons. The CDR3 is 15 amino acids. V shed 0 bases, J shed 3 bases, and the junction held 3 bases outside the gene matches. The germline V gene has CDR1 SNHLY and CDR2 FYNNEI. The sample taken for sequencing was naive CD8+ T cells from PBMCs. This sequence joins TRBV2 and TRBJ2-7; 9 nucleotides agree with TRBD1. The TCR originated in a man between 18 and 35 years old in good health. Some clones in this sample may be carry-over from other donors' samples. In nucleotides, the CDR3 is TGTGCCAGCAGTGAAGCGCGGGACAGGGTCTACGAGCAGTACTTC. Translating it yields CASSEARDRVYEQYF.